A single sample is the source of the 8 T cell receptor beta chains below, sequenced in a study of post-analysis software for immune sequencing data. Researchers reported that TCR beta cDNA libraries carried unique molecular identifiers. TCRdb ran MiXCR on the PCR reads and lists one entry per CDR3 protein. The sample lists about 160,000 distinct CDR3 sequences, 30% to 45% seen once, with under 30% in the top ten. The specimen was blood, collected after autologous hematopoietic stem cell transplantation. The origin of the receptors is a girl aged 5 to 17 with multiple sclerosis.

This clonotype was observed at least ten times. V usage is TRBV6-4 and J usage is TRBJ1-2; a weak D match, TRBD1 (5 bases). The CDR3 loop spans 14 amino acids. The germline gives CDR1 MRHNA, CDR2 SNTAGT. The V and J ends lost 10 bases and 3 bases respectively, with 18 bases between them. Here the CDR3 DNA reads TGTGCCACTCCCTCCTGGGGGATCTACTATGGCTACACCTTC. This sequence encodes CATPSWGIYYGYTF.

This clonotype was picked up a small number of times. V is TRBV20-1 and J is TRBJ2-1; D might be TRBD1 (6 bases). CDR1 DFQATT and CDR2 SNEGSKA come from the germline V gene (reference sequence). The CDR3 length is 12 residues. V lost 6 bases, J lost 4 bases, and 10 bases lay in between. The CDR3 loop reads CSAPTGYNEQFF. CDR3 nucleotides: TGCAGTGCCCCAACAGGGTACAATGAGCAGTTCTTC.

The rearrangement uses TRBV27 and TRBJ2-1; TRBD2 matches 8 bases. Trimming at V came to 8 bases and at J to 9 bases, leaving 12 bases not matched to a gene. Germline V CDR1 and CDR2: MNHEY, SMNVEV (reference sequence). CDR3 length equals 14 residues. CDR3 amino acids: CASSPGLVYGEQFF. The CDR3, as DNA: TGTGCCAGCTCTCCGGGACTAGTGTATGGTGAGCAGTTCTTC.

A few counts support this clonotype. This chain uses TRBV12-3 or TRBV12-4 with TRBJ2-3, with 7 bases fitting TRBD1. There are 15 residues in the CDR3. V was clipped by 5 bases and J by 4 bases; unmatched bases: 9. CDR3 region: CASSTQGLRADTQYF. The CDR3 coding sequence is TGTGCCAGCAGTACACAGGGGCTTCGAGCAGATACGCAGTATTTT.

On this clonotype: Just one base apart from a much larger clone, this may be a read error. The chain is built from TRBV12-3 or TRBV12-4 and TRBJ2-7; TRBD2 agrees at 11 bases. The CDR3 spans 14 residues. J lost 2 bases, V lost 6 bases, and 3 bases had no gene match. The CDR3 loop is CASRELAGAYEQYF. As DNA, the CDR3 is TGTGCCAGCAGGGAACTAGCGGGAGCCTACGAGCAGTACTTC.

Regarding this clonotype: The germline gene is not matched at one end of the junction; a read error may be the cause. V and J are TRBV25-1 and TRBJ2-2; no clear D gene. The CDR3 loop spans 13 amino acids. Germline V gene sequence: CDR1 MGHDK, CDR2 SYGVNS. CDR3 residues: CTSSEQPFSELFF. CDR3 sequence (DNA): TGTACCAGCAGTGAACAGCCCTTTAGTGAGCTGTTTTTT. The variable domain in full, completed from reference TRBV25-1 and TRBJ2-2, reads EADIYQTPRYLVIGTGKKITLECSQTMGHDKMYWYQQDPGMELHLIHYSYGVNSTEKGDLSSESTVSRIRTEHFPLTLESARPSHTSQYLCTSSEQPFSELFFGEGSRLTVL.

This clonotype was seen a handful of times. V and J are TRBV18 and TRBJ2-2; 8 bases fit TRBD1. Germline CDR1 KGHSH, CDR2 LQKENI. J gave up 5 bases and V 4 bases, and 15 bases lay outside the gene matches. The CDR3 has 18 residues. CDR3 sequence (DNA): TGTGCCAGCTCACACTTGGACAGGGTCTATGAAGGAACCGGGGAGCTGTTTTTT. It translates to CASSHLDRVYEGTGELFF.

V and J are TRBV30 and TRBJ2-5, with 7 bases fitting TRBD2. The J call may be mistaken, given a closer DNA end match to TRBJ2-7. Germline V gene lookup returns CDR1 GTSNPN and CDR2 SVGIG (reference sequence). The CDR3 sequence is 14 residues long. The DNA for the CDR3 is TGTGCCTGGAGAGTGGGACTACCTCCCTACGAGCAGTACTTC. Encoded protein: CAWRVGLPPYEQYF.